These 10 T cell receptor beta chains were sequenced from one sample in a study of a mutant IDH1 vaccine in newly diagnosed glioma. Sequenced by immunoSEQ multiplex PCR; TCRdb stores in-frame clones only, minus some. Found here are 50,000 to 65,000 clones, 87% of them singletons; the top ten hold about 1.4%. The time point here: week 23, last vaccination. Each dose of the vaccine consisted of 300 ug of mutant IDH1 20-mer peptide, with topical imiquimod. These receptors lack a known antigen. The starting material was PBMCs, obtained from a glioma patient whose treatment included an IDH1 peptide vaccine. These receptors all stem from a man in his forties with glioma.

This clone showed up just a few times. V is TRBV19 and J is TRBJ2-6; a possible D gene is TRBD2 (6 bases). The V end was cut by 3 bases, the J end by 2 bases, with 14 bases between. The CDR3 runs 17 residues. Germline-derived CDR1 and CDR2 are LNHDA and SQIVND (reference sequence). The CDR3 protein is CASSIEAAGTGANVLTF. DNA for the CDR3: TGTGCCAGTAGTATCGAAGCGGCGGGGACTGGGGCCAACGTCCTGACTTTC.

This clone occurred a few times. CDR3 loop: CASSRTTTSTDTQYF. The CDR3, as DNA: TGTGCCAGCAGCCGGACTACAACTAGCACAGATACGCAGTATTTT. J is TRBJ2-3 and V is TRBV6-5; D might be TRBD2 (6 bases). Germline-derived CDR1 and CDR2 are MNHEY and SVGAGI. V shed 6 bases and J shed 0 bases, with 13 bases lying between them. The CDR3 contains 15 residues.

The rearrangement uses TRBV5-6 and TRBJ1-2; 9 bases are shared with TRBD1. Germline assignment: CDR1 SGHDT and CDR2 YYEEEE. CDR3 size: 15 residues. Losses at the gene ends were 1 base for V and 2 bases for J; bases not matched to a gene: 3. CDR3 amino acids: CASSLPGQGNYGYTF. CDR3 sequence (DNA): TGTGCCAGCAGCTTGCCGGGACAGGGAAACTATGGCTACACCTTC. Full variable domain (remainder filled in from reference TRBV5-6 and TRBJ1-2): DAGVTQSPTHLIKTRGQQVTLRCSPKSGHDTVSWYQQALGQGPQFIFQYYEEEERQRGNFPDRFSGHQFPNYSSELNVNALLLGDSALYLCASSLPGQGNYGYTFGSGTRLTVV.

The chain is built from TRBV30 and TRBJ2-7; D is uncertain. This CDR3 comprises 10 residues. V lost 7 bases and J lost 4, with 8 bases in between. Germline assignment: CDR1 GTSNPN and CDR2 SVGIG (reference sequence). The CDR3 is CASTRYEQYF. CDR3 coding DNA: TGTGCCTCCACGAGGTACGAGCAGTACTTC.

The rearrangement uses TRBV27 and TRBJ2-6, with 8 bases fitting TRBD2. The CDR3 runs to 17 residues. Germline values: CDR1 MNHEY, CDR2 SMNVEV (reference sequence). V shed 6 bases, J shed 1 base, and the junction held 8 bases outside the gene matches. The DNA for the CDR3 is TGTGCCAGCAGCCGGGGGGGAGGGGCATCTGGGGCCAACGTCCTGACTTTC. Protein sequence: CASSRGGGASGANVLTF.

In this sample, this clone turned up once. The chain is built from TRBV5-1 and TRBJ2-1; 8 positions agree with TRBD2. The CDR3 sequence is 16 residues long. Per germline, CDR1 SGHRS and CDR2 YFSETQ. The ends lost 0 bases at V and 0 bases at J; junction bases unmatched: 2. CDR3 sequence (DNA): TGCGCCAGCAGCTTGGGACTAGCGTCCTCCTACAATGAGCAGTTCTTC. Translating it yields CASSLGLASSYNEQFF. The variable domain in full, completed from reference TRBV5-1 and TRBJ2-1, reads KAGVTQTPRYLIKTRGQQVTLSCSPISGHRSVSWYQQTPGQGLQFLFEYFSETQRNKGNFPGRFSGRQFSNSRSEMNVSTLELGDSALYLCASSLGLASSYNEQFFGPGTRLTVL.

The rearrangement joins TRBV7-2 to TRBJ2-2; D uncertain. The CDR3 has 15 amino acids. V was pared by 1 base and J by 2 bases, with 8 bases between. Germline CDR1 SGHTA, CDR2 FQGNSA. The CDR3 DNA follows: TGTGCCAGCAGCTTAGGGGTCGGAAACACCGGGGAGCTGTTTTTT. Amino acids: CASSLGVGNTGELFF.

This clone showed up just once. This sequence joins TRBV11-2 and TRBJ1-5; the D gene is possibly TRBD1 (5 bases). The CDR3 length is 13 residues. V was clipped by 0 bases and J by 7 bases, with 7 bases between them. Germline lookup yields CDR1 SGHAT and CDR2 FQNNGV. The DNA of the CDR3 is TGTGCCAGCAGCTTAGATCCAGGGCAGCCCCAGCATTTT. Its translation: CASSLDPGQPQHF. The complete variable domain, with remaining parts taken from reference TRBV11-2 and TRBJ1-5, reads EAGVAQSPRYKIIEKRQSVAFWCNPISGHATLYWYQQILGQGPKLLIQFQNNGVVDDSQLPKDRFSAERLKGVDSTLKIQPAKLEDSAVYLCASSLDPGQPQHFGDGTRLSIL.

V and J are TRBV5-1 and TRBJ2-2, with 10 bases fitting TRBD2. V shed 0 bases and J 7 bases; nucleotides not matched to a gene: 6. The length of the CDR3 is 16 residues. Germline V gene sequence: CDR1 SGHRS, CDR2 YFSETQ. In DNA form, the CDR3 reads TGCGCCAGCAGCTTGGGTCTAGCGGGAGCGCACGGGGAGCTGTTTTTT. Its translation: CASSLGLAGAHGELFF. The whole variable domain, filled in from reference TRBV5-1 and TRBJ2-2, reads KAGVTQTPRYLIKTRGQQVTLSCSPISGHRSVSWYQQTPGQGLQFLFEYFSETQRNKGNFPGRFSGRQFSNSRSEMNVSTLELGDSALYLCASSLGLAGAHGELFFGEGSRLTVL.

The chain uses TRBV7-2 and TRBJ2-7; 8 nucleotides match TRBD2. V gave up 4 bases and J gave up 3 bases; unmatched junction bases: 11. There are 16 residues in the CDR3. Germline loops: CDR1 SGHTA, CDR2 FQGNSA. DNA for the CDR3: TGTGCCAGCAGCTCATCCGGGAGGGCCTCGAACTACGAGCAGTACTTC. It specifies CASSSSGRASNYEQYF.